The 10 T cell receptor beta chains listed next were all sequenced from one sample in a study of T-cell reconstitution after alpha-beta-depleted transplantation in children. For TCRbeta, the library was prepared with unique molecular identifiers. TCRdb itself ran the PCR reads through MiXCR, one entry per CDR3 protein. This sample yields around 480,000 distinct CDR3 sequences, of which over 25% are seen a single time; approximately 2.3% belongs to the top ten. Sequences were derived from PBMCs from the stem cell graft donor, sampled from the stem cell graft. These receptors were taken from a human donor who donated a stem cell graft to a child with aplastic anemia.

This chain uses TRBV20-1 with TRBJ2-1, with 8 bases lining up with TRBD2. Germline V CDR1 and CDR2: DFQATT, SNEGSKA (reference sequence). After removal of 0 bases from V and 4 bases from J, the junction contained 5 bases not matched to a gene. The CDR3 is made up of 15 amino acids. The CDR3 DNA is TGCAGTGCTAGAGATTCGGCGGGAGGATACAATGAGCAGTTCTTC. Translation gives CSARDSAGGYNEQFF.

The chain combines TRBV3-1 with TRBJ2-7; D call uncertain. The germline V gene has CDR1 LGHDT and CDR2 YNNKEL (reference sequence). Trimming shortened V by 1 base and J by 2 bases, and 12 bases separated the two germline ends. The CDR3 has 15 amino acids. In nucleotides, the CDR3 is TGTGCCAGCAGCCAAGGACCCGGAGATCCCTACGAGCAGTACTTC. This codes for CASSQGPGDPYEQYF.

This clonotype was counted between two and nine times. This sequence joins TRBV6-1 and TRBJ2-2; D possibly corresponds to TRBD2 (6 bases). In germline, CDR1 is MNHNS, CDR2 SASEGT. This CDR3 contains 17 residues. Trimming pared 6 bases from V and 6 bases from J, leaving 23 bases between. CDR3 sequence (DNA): TGTGCCAGCAGCATGGAGGGTGTGGGGGGAGTGCCCGGGGAGCTGTTTTTT. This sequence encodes CASSMEGVGGVPGELFF.

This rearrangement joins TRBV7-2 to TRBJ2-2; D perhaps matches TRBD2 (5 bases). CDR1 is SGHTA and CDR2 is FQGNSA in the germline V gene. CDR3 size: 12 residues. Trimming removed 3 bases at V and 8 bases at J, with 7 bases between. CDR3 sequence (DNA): TGTGCCAGCAGCTTGCGGGTTGGGGAGCTGTTTTTT. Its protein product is CASSLRVGELFF.

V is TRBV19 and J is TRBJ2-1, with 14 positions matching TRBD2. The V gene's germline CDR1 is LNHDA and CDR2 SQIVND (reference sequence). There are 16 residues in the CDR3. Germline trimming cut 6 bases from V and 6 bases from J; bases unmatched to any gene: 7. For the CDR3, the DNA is TGTGCCAGTAGCATTGGGGGACTAGCGGGAGCCAATGAGCAGTTCTTC. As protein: CASSIGGLAGANEQFF.

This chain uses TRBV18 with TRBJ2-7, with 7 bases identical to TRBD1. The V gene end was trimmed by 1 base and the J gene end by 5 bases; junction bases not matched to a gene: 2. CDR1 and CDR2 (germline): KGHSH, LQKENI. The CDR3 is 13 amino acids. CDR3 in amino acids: CASSPLRGHEQYV. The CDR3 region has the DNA TGTGCCAGCTCACCACTTAGGGGGCACGAGCAGTACGTC.

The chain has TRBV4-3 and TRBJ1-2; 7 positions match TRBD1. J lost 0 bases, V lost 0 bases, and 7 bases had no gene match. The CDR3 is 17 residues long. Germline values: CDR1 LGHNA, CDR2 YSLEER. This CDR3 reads CASSQEGTVNPNYGYTF. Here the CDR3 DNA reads TGCGCCAGCAGCCAAGAGGGGACAGTCAATCCTAACTATGGCTACACCTTC.

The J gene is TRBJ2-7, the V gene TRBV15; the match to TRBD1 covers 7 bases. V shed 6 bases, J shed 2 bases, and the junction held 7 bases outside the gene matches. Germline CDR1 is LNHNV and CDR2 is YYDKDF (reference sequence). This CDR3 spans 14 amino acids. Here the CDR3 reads CATRKPGQAYEQYF. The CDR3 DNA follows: TGTGCCACCAGGAAGCCCGGACAGGCCTACGAGCAGTACTTC.

CDR3 amino acids: CASSPTGHEQYV. As DNA, the CDR3 is TGTGCCAGCTCACCCACAGGGCACGAGCAGTACGTC. The genes are TRBV18 and TRBJ2-7; possible D gene TRBD1, 6 bases. The CDR3 sequence is 12 residues long. V shed 3 bases and J shed 5 bases, with 8 bases lying between them. Germline CDR1 is KGHSH and CDR2 is LQKENI.

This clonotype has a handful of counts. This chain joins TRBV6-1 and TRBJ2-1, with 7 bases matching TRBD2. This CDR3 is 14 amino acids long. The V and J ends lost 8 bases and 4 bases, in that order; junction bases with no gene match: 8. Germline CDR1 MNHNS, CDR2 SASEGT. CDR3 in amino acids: CASGPREGYNEQFF. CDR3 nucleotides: TGTGCCAGCGGTCCCAGGGAGGGTTACAATGAGCAGTTCTTC.